Sequencing of this T cell receptor beta chain was carried out in a study of cytomegalovirus exposure and HLA in healthy donors. Germline lookup yields CDR1 SQVTM and CDR2 ANQGSEA. J lost 3 bases, V lost 5 bases, and 10 bases had no gene match. The CDR3 length is 15 residues. Study outcomes and limitations: High specificity and sensitivity for cytomegalovirus status were reported for the classifier. Common viral pathogens seemed to be connected with several of the most significant clusters, according to a later analysis.

The PCR made use of 60 Vbeta and 13 Jbeta primers. Only in-frame clones appear in the TCRdb table, and some are missing; sequencing was by immunoSEQ multiplex PCR. The sample comprises 150,000 to 200,000 clones, over 80% of which are singletons, and 0.95% to 1.5% rests with the top ten. In the case of this clone: The antigen is undetermined.

The sequence derives from a boy younger than 10 in good health and CMV-seronegative. The sample comprised PBMCs. This chain uses TRBV29-1 with TRBJ2-7, with TRBD2 matching 10 bases. The CDR3 here is CSVSSGTSDHYEQYF. CDR3 DNA sequence: TGCAGCGTTTCCTCCGGGACTAGCGACCACTACGAGCAGTACTTC.